Below are 19 T cell receptor beta chains sequenced from a single sample in a study of T cell responses to AZD1222 COVID-19 vaccine. Data came from immunoSEQ multiplex PCR; TCRdb stores just in-frame clones and leaves some out. Here the sample spans fewer than 250,000 clones, roughly 91% being singletons. Sequenced material: peripheral blood, taken on day 0 of MenACWY control vaccination. The receptors originated from an adult in good health.

This clone was counted only a few times. The V call is TRBV4-2, the J call TRBJ1-4, with D maybe TRBD1 (5 bases). Germline V gene data show CDR1 as LGHNA and CDR2 as YNFKEQ. Trimming took 0 bases from V and 8 from J, leaving 13 bases between them. There are 15 residues in the CDR3. In DNA, the CDR3 is TGTGCCAGCAGCCAAGAGGGGCAGGGAGCCGAAAAACTGTTTTTT. It yields the protein CASSQEGQGAEKLFF.

This clone was recorded once. The DNA of the CDR3 is TGTGCCAGCAGACTTGGGGGCAGCGTGAACACTGAAGCTTTCTTT. Protein product: CASRLGGSVNTEAFF. The rearrangement joins TRBV2 to TRBJ1-1; TRBD1 might be the D (6 bases). Germline assignment: CDR1 SNHLY and CDR2 FYNNEI. The CDR3 length is 15 residues. V gave up 6 bases and J gave up 0 bases, with 14 bases separating them.

The chain employs TRBV30 and TRBJ1-2; no clear D. The CDR3 runs 13 residues. CDR1 and CDR2 from the germline V gene are GTSNPN and SVGIG (reference sequence). Trimming cost V 4 bases and J 8 bases, with 17 bases left between them. CDR3 in DNA: TGTGCCTGGACTGCTGGGAGACAAGGAGGCTACACCTTC. Protein sequence: CAWTAGRQGGYTF.

The V and J genes are TRBV28 and TRBJ1-1, with D possibly matching TRBD1 (6 bases). V lost 6 bases to trimming and J lost 1 base, with 15 bases between them. CDR3 length: 15 residues. Per the germline V gene, CDR1 is MDHEN and CDR2 is SYDVKM. The CDR3: CASSRGTSGNTEAFF. Written as DNA, the CDR3 is TGTGCCAGCAGCAGGGGTACCTCCGGGAACACTGAAGCTTTCTTT.

Only one count was recorded for this clone. The chain uses TRBV7-9 and TRBJ2-1, with 7 bases identical to TRBD2. CDR3 length equals 15 residues. CDR1 is SEHNR and CDR2 is FQNEAQ in the germline V gene (reference sequence). Trimming at V came to 1 base and at J to 8 bases, leaving 8 bases not matched to a gene. The CDR3 nucleotides read TGTGCCAGCAGCTTAGGTAGGGAGCGGGGTGATGAGCAGTTCTTC. It is translated as CASSLGRERGDEQFF.

The chain is built from TRBV4-3 and TRBJ1-2, with D hard to call. In germline, CDR1 is LGHNA, CDR2 YSLEER. This CDR3 has 14 amino acids. Trimming shortened V by 3 bases and J by 4 bases, and 12 bases separated the two germline ends. This chain's CDR3 is CASSHPGVGYGYTF. CDR3 sequence (DNA): TGCGCCAGCAGCCACCCTGGGGTAGGCTATGGCTACACCTTC.

This rearrangement joins TRBV7-9 to TRBJ1-1; D is possibly TRBD1 (5 bases). The V gene's germline CDR1 is SEHNR and CDR2 FQNEAQ (reference sequence). Trimming removed 5 bases from V and 1 base from J, with 14 bases in between. CDR3 length: 15 amino acids. CDR3 sequence (DNA): TGTGCCAGCAGCCCAATCGGGACGGCGAACACTGAAGCTTTCTTT. Its protein product is CASSPIGTANTEAFF.

V gene TRBV12-3 or TRBV12-4 combines with J gene TRBJ1-5, with D perhaps matching TRBD1 (6 bases). V dropped 6 bases and J dropped 4 bases, with 10 bases sitting between them. CDR3 length: 13 amino acids. The CDR3 DNA follows: TGTGCCAGCAGGGAGACAGGAAATCAGCCCCAGCATTTT. Its protein product is CASRETGNQPQHF.

The V call is TRBV6-5, the J call TRBJ2-7; D is uncertain. Germline-derived CDR1 and CDR2 are MNHEY and SVGAGI. The CDR3 is 15 residues long. Trimming removed 3 bases at V and 3 bases at J, with 15 bases between. In DNA form, the CDR3 reads TGTGCCAGCAGTTATGGGAAGGGCGTCCACTACGAGCAGTACTTC. Translation: CASSYGKGVHYEQYF.

The chain recombines TRBV5-5 with TRBJ1-1; 7 nucleotides agree with TRBD1. This CDR3 is 16 amino acids long. Trimming took 1 base from V and 1 from J; bases not matched to a gene: 7. Germline-derived CDR1 and CDR2 are SGHKS and YYEKEE (reference sequence). CDR3 loop: CASSLTPGGPNTEAFF. The CDR3 region has the DNA TGTGCCAGCAGCTTGACCCCAGGGGGACCGAACACTGAAGCTTTCTTT.

V gene TRBV6-5 combines with J gene TRBJ1-2; D may be TRBD1 (6 bases). The V gene lost 6 bases and the J gene lost 3 bases, with 14 bases spanning the gap. This CDR3 region has 14 residues. Looked up from germline, CDR1 is MNHEY and CDR2 is SVGAGI. DNA of the CDR3: TGTGCCAGCAGCCGGAGGACAGCTTACTATGGCTACACCTTC. It specifies CASSRRTAYYGYTF.

The V and J genes are TRBV6-1 and TRBJ1-4; D is ambiguous. V shed 3 bases and J shed 7 bases, with 3 bases lying between them. The CDR3 is made up of 11 amino acids. CDR1 and CDR2 from the germline V gene are MNHNS and SASEGT. DNA for the CDR3: TGTGCCAGCAGTGACCTTGAAAAACTGTTTTTT. This gives the protein CASSDLEKLFF.

The V gene is TRBV5-6, the J gene TRBJ1-1, with no clear D. Trimming left V 4 bases short and J 0 bases short, with 13 bases between. The CDR3 consists of 15 residues. Germline V gene lookup returns CDR1 SGHDT and CDR2 YYEEEE. CDR3 DNA sequence: TGTGCCAGCAGCCCCTACGCCGTGGTGAACACTGAAGCTTTCTTT. Amino acids: CASSPYAVVNTEAFF. Full variable domain (remainder filled in from reference TRBV5-6 and TRBJ1-1): DAGVTQSPTHLIKTRGQQVTLRCSPKSGHDTVSWYQQALGQGPQFIFQYYEEEERQRGNFPDRFSGHQFPNYSSELNVNALLLGDSALYLCASSPYAVVNTEAFFGQGTRLTVV.

The V gene is TRBV7-9, the J gene TRBJ1-2; TRBD1 is a possible D gene (5 bases). Per the germline V gene, CDR1 is SEHNR and CDR2 is FQNEAQ (reference sequence). Trimming left V 5 bases short and J 2 bases short, with 15 bases between. The CDR3 extends over 15 amino acids. CDR3 bases: TGTGCCAGCAGCCCCGGAGGGGTTGTAAACTATGGCTACACCTTC. Protein sequence: CASSPGGVVNYGYTF.

The chain is built from TRBV11-2 and TRBJ2-7; the match to TRBD1 covers 7 bases. The CDR3 is 12 residues long. The V and J ends lost 5 bases and 6 bases, in that order; junction bases with no gene match: 4. CDR1 SGHAT and CDR2 FQNNGV come from the germline V gene. The CDR3 nucleotides read TGTGCCAGCAGCCCTAGGGGGCTCGAGCAGTACTTC. It translates to CASSPRGLEQYF.

This clone has just a few counts. The chain combines TRBV6-5 with TRBJ1-1, with TRBD1 as a possible D gene (6 bases). Germline CDR1 and CDR2: MNHEY and SVGAGI. With 6 bases removed from V and 5 bases from J, the gap between germline ends came to 13 bases. This CDR3 contains 13 residues. The CDR3 reads CASRAEGVTEAFF. The CDR3 DNA is TGTGCCAGCAGGGCGGAGGGGGTTACTGAAGCTTTCTTT.

The V gene is TRBV12-5, the J gene TRBJ2-1; tentatively, D is TRBD1 (5 bases). The CDR3 has 12 amino acids. CDR1 LGHNT and CDR2 FRNRAP come from the germline V gene. Trimming left V 5 bases short and J 7 bases short, with 9 bases between. The CDR3: CASGPRTNEQFF. CDR3 DNA sequence: TGTGCTAGTGGTCCGCGGACAAATGAGCAGTTCTTC.

This chain joins TRBV3-1 (or the pseudogene TRBV3-2) and TRBJ2-1, with 13 bases aligning to TRBD2. This CDR3 is 19 amino acids long. J lost 8 bases, V lost 1 base, and 14 bases had no gene match. Germline values: CDR1 LGHDT, CDR2 YNNKEL (reference sequence). The CDR3 loop is CASSQGRTSGGLQGDEQFF. The CDR3 DNA is TGTGCCAGCAGCCAAGGTCGGACTAGCGGGGGCCTACAGGGCGATGAGCAGTTCTTC.

The V and J genes are TRBV30 and TRBJ1-2; a weak D match, TRBD1 (6 bases). Trimming shortened V by 4 bases and J by 5 bases, and 17 bases separated the two germline ends. Germline-derived CDR1 and CDR2 are GTSNPN and SVGIG (reference sequence). This CDR3 region has 14 residues. This CDR3 reads CAWTTPDSLYGYTF. The CDR3 bases are TGTGCCTGGACTACCCCGGACAGCCTTTATGGCTACACCTTC.